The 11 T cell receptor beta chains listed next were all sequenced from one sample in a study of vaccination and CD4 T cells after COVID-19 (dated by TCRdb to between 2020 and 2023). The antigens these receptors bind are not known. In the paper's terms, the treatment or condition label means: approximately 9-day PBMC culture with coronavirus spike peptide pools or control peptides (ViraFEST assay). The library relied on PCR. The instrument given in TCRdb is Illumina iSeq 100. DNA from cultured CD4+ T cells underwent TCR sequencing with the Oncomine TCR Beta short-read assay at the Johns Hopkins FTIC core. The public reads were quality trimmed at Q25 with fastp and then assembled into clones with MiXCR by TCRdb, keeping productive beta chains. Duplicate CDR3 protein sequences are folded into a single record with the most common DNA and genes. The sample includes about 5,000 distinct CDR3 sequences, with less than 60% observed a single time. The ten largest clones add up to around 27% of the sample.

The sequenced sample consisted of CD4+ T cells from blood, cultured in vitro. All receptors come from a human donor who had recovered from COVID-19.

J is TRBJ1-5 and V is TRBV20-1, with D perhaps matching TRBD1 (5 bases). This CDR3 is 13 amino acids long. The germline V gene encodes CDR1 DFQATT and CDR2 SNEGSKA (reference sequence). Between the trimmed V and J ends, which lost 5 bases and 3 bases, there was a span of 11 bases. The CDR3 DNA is TGCAGTGCTGTTGACAGAAACAATCAGCCCCAGCATTTT. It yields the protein CSAVDRNNQPQHF.

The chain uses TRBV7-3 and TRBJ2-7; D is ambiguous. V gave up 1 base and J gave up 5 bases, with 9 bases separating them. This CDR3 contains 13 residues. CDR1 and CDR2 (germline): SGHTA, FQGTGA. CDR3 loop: CASSLRPSHEQYF. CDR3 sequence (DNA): TGTGCCAGCAGCTTAAGGCCCAGCCACGAGCAGTACTTC.

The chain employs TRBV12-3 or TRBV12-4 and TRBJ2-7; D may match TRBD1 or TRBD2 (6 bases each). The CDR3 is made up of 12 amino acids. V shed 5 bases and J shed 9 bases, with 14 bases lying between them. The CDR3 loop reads CASSPKGGGQYF. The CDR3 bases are TGTGCCAGCAGTCCCAAGGGGGGTGGGCAGTACTTC.

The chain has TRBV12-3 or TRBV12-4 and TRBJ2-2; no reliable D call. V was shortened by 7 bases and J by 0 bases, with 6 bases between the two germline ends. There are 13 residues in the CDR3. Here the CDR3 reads CASTPTNTGELFF. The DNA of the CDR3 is TGTGCCAGCACGCCCACGAACACCGGGGAGCTGTTTTTT.

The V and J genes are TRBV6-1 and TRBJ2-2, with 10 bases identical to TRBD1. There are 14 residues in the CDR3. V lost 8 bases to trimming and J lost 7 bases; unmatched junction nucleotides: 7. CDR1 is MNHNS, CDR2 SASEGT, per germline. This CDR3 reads CASRDRGRGGELFF. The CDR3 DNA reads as TGTGCCAGCCGGGACAGGGGCAGGGGCGGGGAGCTGTTTTTT.

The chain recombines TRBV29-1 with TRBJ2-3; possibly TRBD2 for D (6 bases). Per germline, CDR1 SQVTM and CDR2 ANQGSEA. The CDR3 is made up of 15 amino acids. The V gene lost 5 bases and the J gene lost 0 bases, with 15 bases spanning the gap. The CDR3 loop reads CSVTKTGTSTDTQYF. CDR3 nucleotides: TGCAGCGTTACTAAGACTGGGACTAGCACAGATACGCAGTATTTT.

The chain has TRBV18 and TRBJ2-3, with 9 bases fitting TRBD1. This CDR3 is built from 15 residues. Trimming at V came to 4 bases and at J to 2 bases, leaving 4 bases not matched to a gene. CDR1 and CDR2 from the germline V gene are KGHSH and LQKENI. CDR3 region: CASSHRGRNTDTQYF. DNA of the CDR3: TGTGCCAGCTCACACAGGGGGCGAAACACAGATACGCAGTATTTT.

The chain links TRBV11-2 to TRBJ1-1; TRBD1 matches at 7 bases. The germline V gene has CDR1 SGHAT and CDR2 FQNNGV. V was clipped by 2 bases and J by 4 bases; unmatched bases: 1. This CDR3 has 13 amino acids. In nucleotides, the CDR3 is TGTGCCAGCAGCTTACGACAGGGCACTGAAGCTTTCTTT. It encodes CASSLRQGTEAFF.

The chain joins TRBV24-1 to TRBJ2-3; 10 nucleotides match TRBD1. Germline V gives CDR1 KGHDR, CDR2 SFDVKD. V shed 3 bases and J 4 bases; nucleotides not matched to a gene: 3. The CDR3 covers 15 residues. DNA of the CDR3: TGTGCCACCAGTGATGAGACAGGGGGCGCAGATACGCAGTATTTT. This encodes CATSDETGGADTQYF.

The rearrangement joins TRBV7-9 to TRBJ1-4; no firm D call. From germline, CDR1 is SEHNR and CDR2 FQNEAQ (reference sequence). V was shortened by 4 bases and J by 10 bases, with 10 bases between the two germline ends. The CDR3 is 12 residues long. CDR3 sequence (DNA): TGTGCCAGCAGCTCCCAAGGAGGAAAACTGTTTTTT. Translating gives CASSSQGGKLFF.

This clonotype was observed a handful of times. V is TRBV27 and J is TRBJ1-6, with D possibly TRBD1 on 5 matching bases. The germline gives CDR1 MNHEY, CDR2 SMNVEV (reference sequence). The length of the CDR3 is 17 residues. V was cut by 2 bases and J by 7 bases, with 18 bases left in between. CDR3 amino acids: CASSLGDEKRRNSPLHF. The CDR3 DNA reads TGTGCCAGCAGTTTAGGGGACGAAAAGAGGAGAAATTCACCCCTCCACTTT.